This TCR beta chain was recorded in a study of tumor-infiltrating lymphocytes in primary liver carcinoma. On the study more broadly: Yields of productive TCRbeta reads ranged from roughly 3.5 to 7.5 million per sample and were similar across tissue types.

The CDR3 is 16 residues long. Germline CDR1 is SGHAT and CDR2 is FQNNGV. A note on this clonotype: Germline and junction disagree at one end, which may indicate a read error.

The blood RNA (from unsorted whole blood) was obtained, and germline DNA was also extracted. Investigators obtained four milliliters of peripheral blood ahead of surgery. A primer matching the constant region was used to make TCR beta cDNA from 500 ng of total RNA. Three nested multiplex PCR rounds, a slightly modified ARM-PCR, produced the libraries for TCR beta. A C-beta reverse primer was combined with TRBV1-TRBV30 forward primers in the first two PCR rounds, and each round had approximately 10 cycles. TCRdb recomputed calls from the multiplex PCR reads with MiXCR, one row per CDR3 protein. The table shows about 350,000 distinct CDR3 sequences, with 65% occurring only once.

The sequence came from a man aged 35 to 55 with primary liver carcinoma and hepatitis B virus infection. Sequenced: peripheral blood. The chain links TRBV11-2 to TRBJ1-6; D may be TRBD1 (5 bases). The CDR3 nucleotides are TGTGCCAGTAGCTTATCCCCTAGGGGCCATAATTCACCCCTCCACTTT. Protein: CASSLSPRGHNSPLHF.